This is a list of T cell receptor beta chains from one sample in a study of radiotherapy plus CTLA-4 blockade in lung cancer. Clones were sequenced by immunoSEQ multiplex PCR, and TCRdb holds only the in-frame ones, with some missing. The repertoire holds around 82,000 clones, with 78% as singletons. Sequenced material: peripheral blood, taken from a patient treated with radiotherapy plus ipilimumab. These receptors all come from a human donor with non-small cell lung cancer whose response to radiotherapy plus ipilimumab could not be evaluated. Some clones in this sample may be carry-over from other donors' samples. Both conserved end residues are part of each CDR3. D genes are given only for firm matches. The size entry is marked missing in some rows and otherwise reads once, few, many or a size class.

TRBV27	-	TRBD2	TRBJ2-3	TGTGCCAGCAGGAACCGACTAGCGGCTAGCACAGATACGCAGTATTTT	CASRNRLAASTDTQYF
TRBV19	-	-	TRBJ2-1	TGTGCCAGTAGCCCATCAGGGAACTCCTACAATGAGCAGTTCTTC	CASSPSGNSYNEQFF
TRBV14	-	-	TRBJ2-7	TGTGCCAGCAGCCAAATCGTAGAAGCGCAGTACTTC	CASSQIVEAQYF
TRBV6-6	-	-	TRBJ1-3	TGTGCCAGCAGCCCCTCGGGGGAATCTGGAAACACCATATATTTT	CASSPSGESGNTIYF
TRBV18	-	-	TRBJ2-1	TGTGCCAGCGCCCCCGAGCGGGCGGTCAATGAGCAGTTCTTC	CASAPERAVNEQFF
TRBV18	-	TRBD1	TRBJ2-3	TGTGCCAGCTCACCGGGCAACAGGGGTGGCACAGATACGCAGTATTTT	CASSPGNRGGTDTQYF
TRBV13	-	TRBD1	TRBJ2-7	TGTGCCAGCAGCCGCCGGGACAGAGGCTACGAGCAGTACTTC	CASSRRDRGYEQYF
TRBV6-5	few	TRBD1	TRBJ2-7	TGTGCCAGCAGTCCCCGGCAGGGGGCGGCCTACGAGCAGTACTTC	CASSPRQGAAYEQYF
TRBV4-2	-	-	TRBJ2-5	TGTGCCAGCAGCCAGGAGGGGGAGGGAGAGACCCAGTACTTC	CASSQEGEGETQYF
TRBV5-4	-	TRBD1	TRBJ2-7	TGTGCCAGCAGCTTGTCCCCAGGGGGCATCCACGAGCAGTACTTC	CASSLSPGGIHEQYF
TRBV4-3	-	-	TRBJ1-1	TGCGCCAGCAGCCAAGAGCGGGATACAGTCACTGAAGCTTTCTTT	CASSQERDTVTEAFF
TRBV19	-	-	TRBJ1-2	TGTGCCAGTAGATGGGCCTATGGCTACACCTTC	CASRWAYGYTF
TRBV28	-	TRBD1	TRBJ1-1	TGTGCCAGCAGTTCAGTCCCCGACAGGGGGACTGAAGCTTTCTTT	CASSSVPDRGTEAFF
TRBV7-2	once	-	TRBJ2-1	TGTGCCAGCAGCTTAGGTACTGTTGTTGGTGAGCAGTTCTTC	CASSLGTVVGEQFF
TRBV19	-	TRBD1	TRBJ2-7	TGTGCCAGTAGTCCTGCGGACAGGGCCTACGAGCAGTACTTC	CASSPADRAYEQYF
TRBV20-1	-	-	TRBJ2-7	TGCAGTGCTAGTATAGATTACGAGCAGTACTTC	CSASIDYEQYF
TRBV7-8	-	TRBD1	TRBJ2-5	TGTGCCAGCAGCCCGGGACAGCTCCAAGAGACCCAGTACTTC	CASSPGQLQETQYF
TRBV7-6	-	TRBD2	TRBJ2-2	TGTGCCAGCAGCCCCGCGGGGGGGCCGTACGGGGAGCTGTTTTTT	CASSPAGGPYGELFF
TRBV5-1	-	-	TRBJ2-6	TGCGCCAGCAGCCCCCTCCCAGGGACACCGGCCAACGTCCTGACTTTC	CASSPLPGTPANVLTF
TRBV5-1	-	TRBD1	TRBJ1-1	TGCGCCAGCAGCTTGGACAGGGGGAGCACTGAAGCTTTCTTT	CASSLDRGSTEAFF
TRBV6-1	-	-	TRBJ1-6	TGTGCCAGCAGCTCTTCCAGCTCCTATAATTCACCCCTCCACTTT	CASSSSSSYNSPLHF
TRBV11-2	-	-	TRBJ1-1	TGTGCCAGCAGCCCGGGACCCCGCCAGGGGACTGAAGCTTTCTTT	CASSPGPRQGTEAFF
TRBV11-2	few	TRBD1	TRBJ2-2	TGTGCCAGCAGCCCACGGGACAGGGGCACCGGGGAGCTGTTTTTT	CASSPRDRGTGELFF
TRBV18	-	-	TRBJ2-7	TGTGCCAGCTCACCATTCGGGGACTCCTACGAGCAGTACTTC	CASSPFGDSYEQYF
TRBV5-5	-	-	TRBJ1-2	TGTGCCAGCAGCGAAATAGACAGCGCCTATGGCTACACCTTC	CASSEIDSAYGYTF
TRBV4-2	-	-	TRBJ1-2	TGTGCCAGCAGCCAAGATGTGGGGCCCTATGGCTACACCTTC	CASSQDVGPYGYTF
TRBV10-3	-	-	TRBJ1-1	TGTGCCATCAGTGGACACGAGAACACTGAAGCTTTCTTT	CAISGHENTEAFF
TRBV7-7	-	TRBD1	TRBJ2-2	TGTGCTAGCAGCCGGGACAGGGGCGCCGGGGAGCTGTTTTTT	CASSRDRGAGELFF
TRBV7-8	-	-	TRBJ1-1	TGTGCCAGCAGCCCGGGGAGCCCTTACAACACTGAAGCTTTCTTT	CASSPGSPYNTEAFF
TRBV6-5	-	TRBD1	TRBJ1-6	TGTGCCAGCAGTTGGGACAGGGGATATAATTCACCCCTCCACTTT	CASSWDRGYNSPLHF
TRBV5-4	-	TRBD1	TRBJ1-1	TGTGCCAGCAGCTCCGGGACAGGGATAAACACTGAAGCTTTCTTT	CASSSGTGINTEAFF
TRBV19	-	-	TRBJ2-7	TGTGCCAGTAGTATATCAGACAGCTCCTACGAGCAGTACTTC	CASSISDSSYEQYF
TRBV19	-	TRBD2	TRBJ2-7	TGTGCCAGCGGGAGGGGGGATAAGCAGTACTTC	CASGRGDKQYF
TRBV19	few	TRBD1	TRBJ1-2	TGTGCCAGTAGATCGACCGGGACAGGGACAAATGGCTACACCTTC	CASRSTGTGTNGYTF
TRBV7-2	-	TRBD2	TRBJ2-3	TGTGCCAGCAGTCGGAGGACTAGCGGGGGGCCAGATACGCAGTATTTT	CASSRRTSGGPDTQYF
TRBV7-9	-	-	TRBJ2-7	TGTGCCAGCGCGAACGGTGAGGTTTACGAGCAGTACTTC	CASANGEVYEQYF
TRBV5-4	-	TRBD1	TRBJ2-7	TGTGCCAGCAGCTCGCAGGGGGACCTCCACGAGCAGTACTTC	CASSSQGDLHEQYF
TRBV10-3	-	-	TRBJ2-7	TGTGCCATGGGAGACGTTCCCTCCTACGAGCAGTACTTC	CAMGDVPSYEQYF
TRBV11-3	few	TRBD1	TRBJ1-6	TGTGCCAGCAGCCAAACGGGACAGAGTAATTCACCCCTCCACTTT	CASSQTGQSNSPLHF
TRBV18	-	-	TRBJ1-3	TGTGCCAGCTCGCCGTACCAGGGGAATTCTGGAAACACCATATATTTT	CASSPYQGNSGNTIYF
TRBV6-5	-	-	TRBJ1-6	TGTGCCAGCAGTTGGGGGGTCGCGCCCCTCCACTTT	CASSWGVAPLHF
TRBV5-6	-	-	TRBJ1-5	TGTGCCAGCAGCTTGGCTGGCAATCAGCCCCAGCATTTT	CASSLAGNQPQHF
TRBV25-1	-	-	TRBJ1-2	TGTGCCAGCAGTTCGTGGGGGGACGGCTACACCTTC	CASSSWGDGYTF
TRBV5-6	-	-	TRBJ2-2	TGTGCCAGCAGCTTGGCGGGGTCACCATCAACGAACACCGGGGAGCTGTTTTTT	CASSLAGSPSTNTGELFF
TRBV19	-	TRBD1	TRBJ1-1	TGTGCCAGCGACAGGGGGGACAGTAGCACTGAAGCTTTCTTT	CASDRGDSSTEAFF
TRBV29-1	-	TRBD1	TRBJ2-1	TGCAGCGTTATGGGGGAAGGGGGCCCCTACAATGAGCAGTTCTTC	CSVMGEGGPYNEQFF
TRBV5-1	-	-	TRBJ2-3	TGCGCCAGCAGCTTGATCCAGGCAGCAGATACGCAGTATTTT	CASSLIQAADTQYF
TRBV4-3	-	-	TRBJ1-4	TGCGCCAGCAGCCAAGACCTGGTTGGCACTAATGAAAAACTGTTTTTT	CASSQDLVGTNEKLFF
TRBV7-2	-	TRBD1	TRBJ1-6	TGTGCCAGCAGCTTAGCAGGGGGCAGTTCACCCCTCCACTTT	CASSLAGGSSPLHF
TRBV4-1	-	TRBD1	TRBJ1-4	TGCGCCAGCAGCCGCCGGACAGGGGAGGGTGAAAAACTGTTTTTT	CASSRRTGEGEKLFF
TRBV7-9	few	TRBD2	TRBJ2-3	TGTGCCAGCAGCTTAGGGACTAGCGGGGGGCTCGATACGCAGTATTTT	CASSLGTSGGLDTQYF
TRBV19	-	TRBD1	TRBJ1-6	TGTGCCAGTAGAACAGGGGGAGATGCTTCACCCCTCCACTTT	CASRTGGDASPLHF